The source of this T cell receptor beta chain is a study of identifying expanded T cells in peripheral blood. A remark on this clone: What it binds is unknown.

Some clones are missing from TCRdb's copy, which holds only in-frame ones; the method was immunoSEQ multiplex PCR. The sample records about 78,000 clones, around 90% being singletons. Collection occurred without any documented infections or immune events in donors. The CDR3 is 15 residues long. The junction had 4 bases not matched to a gene; V was cut back by 1 base and J by 4 bases. Germline V lookup: CDR1 SGHTA, CDR2 FQGNSA. Study outcomes and limitations: Technical replicates showed about 1.1 changed clones; about 2 weeks about 16; four weeks 19. Across healthy donors, higher total template counts meant significantly greater approximately two-week count variance.

The sample consisted of blood. The chain couples TRBV7-2 to TRBJ2-1; 7 nucleotides align to TRBD2. This TCR derives from a person aged 18 to 69 in good health. The DNA of the CDR3 is TGTGCCAGCAGCTTAGTCGGACTAGATTACAATGAGCAGTTCTTC. It is translated as CASSLVGLDYNEQFF. Looking up the rest from reference TRBV7-2 and TRBJ2-1 gives the full variable domain: GAGVSQSPSNKVTEKGKDVELRCDPISGHTALYWYRQSLGQGLEFLIYFQGNSAPDKSGLPSDRFSAERTGGSVSTLTIQRTQQEDSAVYLCASSLVGLDYNEQFFGPGTRLTVL.